A single sample gave rise to the 24 T cell receptor beta chains below, sequenced in a study of blood T cell repertoires in COVID-19. The repertoire was sequenced with immunoSEQ multiplex PCR; TCRdb's copy has only in-frame clones and lacks some. The sample contains approximately 220,000 clones, about 86% of which appear only once. Sequencing was done on a sample of PBMCs or T cells enriched from blood (not recorded which). Receptor source: a woman aged 30 to 39 who had been exposed to COVID-19.

This clone was counted many times. The V and J genes are TRBV6-5 and TRBJ2-1; 8 bases agree with TRBD1. This CDR3 has 14 amino acids. Germline assignment: CDR1 MNHEY and CDR2 SVGAGI. With V trimmed by 6 bases and J by 4 bases, 5 bases remained unmatched. This chain's CDR3 is CASSTDRGYNEQFF. The CDR3 DNA sequence: TGTGCCAGCAGCACCGACAGGGGATACAATGAGCAGTTCTTC.

The rearrangement joins TRBV6-5 to TRBJ1-5; no reliable D call. Per germline, CDR1 MNHEY and CDR2 SVGAGI. Trimming took 6 bases from V and 1 from J, leaving 7 bases between them. The CDR3 is 13 amino acids. Here the CDR3 reads CASRAPSNQPQHF. CDR3 nucleotide sequence: TGTGCCAGCAGGGCTCCGAGCAATCAGCCCCAGCATTTT.

The chain links TRBV11-2 to TRBJ2-5, with 10 positions matching TRBD2. CDR3 length: 14 residues. V trimming: 10 bases; J trimming: 1 base; junction bases outside the gene matches: 6. Germline V gene lookup returns CDR1 SGHAT and CDR2 FQNNGV. The CDR3 here is CATASGGLQETQYF. CDR3 sequence (DNA): TGTGCCACAGCTAGCGGGGGACTCCAAGAGACCCAGTACTTC. The complete variable domain, with remaining parts taken from reference TRBV11-2 and TRBJ2-5, reads EAGVAQSPRYKIIEKRQSVAFWCNPISGHATLYWYQQILGQGPKLLIQFQNNGVVDDSQLPKDRFSAERLKGVDSTLKIQPAKLEDSAVYLCATASGGLQETQYFGPGTRLLVL.

J is TRBJ1-1 and V is TRBV7-9; the D gene is possibly TRBD1 (5 bases). The CDR3 spans 16 residues. CDR1 is SEHNR, CDR2 FQNEAQ, per germline (reference sequence). Trimming removed 2 bases from V and 0 bases from J, with 13 bases in between. The CDR3 DNA is TGTGCCAGCAGCTTATGGGGGGGACCCATGAACACTGAAGCTTTCTTT. Protein: CASSLWGGPMNTEAFF.

The gene calls are TRBV19 and TRBJ1-3; TRBD1 matches 8 bases. Germline loops: CDR1 LNHDA, CDR2 SQIVND (reference sequence). The V and J ends lost 4 bases and 3 bases, in that order; junction bases with no gene match: 8. This CDR3 contains 16 residues. This chain's CDR3 is CASSTQGARGGNTIYF. CDR3 sequence (DNA): TGTGCCAGTAGTACTCAGGGGGCGCGGGGTGGAAACACCATATATTTT. The full variable domain, its missing parts supplied by reference TRBV19 and TRBJ1-3, is DGGITQSPKYLFRKEGQNVTLSCEQNLNHDAMYWYRQDPGQGLRLIYYSQIVNDFQKGDIAEGYSVSREKKESFPLTVTSAQKNPTAFYLCASSTQGARGGNTIYFGEGSWLTVV.

This clone is a singleton in its sample. V gene TRBV12-5 combines with J gene TRBJ2-5; the match to TRBD2 covers 8 bases. J gave up 4 bases and V 1 base, and 5 bases lay outside the gene matches. The CDR3 is 15 amino acids. The germline CDR1 and CDR2 sequences are LGHNT and FRNRAP. The CDR3, as DNA: TGTGCTAGTGGTTTGGCGGGGGGGCCAAGAGAGACCCAGTACTTC. It codes for CASGLAGGPRETQYF.

The chain uses TRBV2 and TRBJ2-1; 10 bases match TRBD2. Germline V CDR1 and CDR2: SNHLY, FYNNEI. Trimming removed 6 bases from V and 2 bases from J; junction bases left unmatched: 4. The CDR3 has 15 residues. The DNA of the CDR3 is TGTGCCAGCAGCTTAGCGGGGGGACCCTACAATGAGCAGTTCTTC. It is translated as CASSLAGGPYNEQFF.

This clone has more than one count but fewer than ten. The chain uses TRBV10-3 and TRBJ1-2; 8 bases agree with TRBD1. This CDR3 has 13 residues. With 10 bases clipped from V and 8 bases from J, the junction kept 12 bases outside the gene matches. Germline V CDR1 and CDR2: ENHRY, SYGVKD. The CDR3 DNA reads as TGTGCCAGCTCGGACAGGGACCTCAGGGGCTACACCTTC. Translating gives CASSDRDLRGYTF.

The chain carries TRBV5-6 and TRBJ1-2; D is perhaps TRBD1 (6 bases). V was cut by 2 bases and J by 5 bases, with 13 bases left in between. The CDR3 covers 14 residues. Germline CDR1 and CDR2: SGHDT and YYEEEE. As DNA, the CDR3 is TGTGCCAGCAGCTTCGGTGGGGGCTGGTATGGCTACACCTTC. It translates to CASSFGGGWYGYTF.

V is TRBV2 and J is TRBJ1-2; TRBD1 might be the D (6 bases). The germline V gene has CDR1 SNHLY and CDR2 FYNNEI. V was pared by 3 bases and J by 8 bases, with 7 bases between. The CDR3 covers 11 residues. DNA of the CDR3: TGTGCCAGCAGTGATGGGGGCGGCTACACCTTC. As protein: CASSDGGGYTF.

This clone was picked up one time. The V call is TRBV6-6, the J call TRBJ2-3, with D maybe TRBD1 (5 bases). The germline V gene has CDR1 MNHNY and CDR2 SVGAGI (reference sequence). The CDR3 contains 12 residues. The ends were cut back, 7 bases at V and 4 bases at J, with 9 bases in the middle. The CDR3 DNA reads as TGTGCCAGCACCCGGACACCAGATACGCAGTATTTT. This codes for CASTRTPDTQYF.

This clone has just a few counts. The chain recombines TRBV5-1 with TRBJ1-6, with D maybe TRBD1 (6 bases). CDR3 length: 15 residues. Per the germline V gene, CDR1 is SGHRS and CDR2 is YFSETQ. The V and J ends lost 4 bases and 10 bases respectively, with 18 bases between them. CDR3 region: CASSLEGDASSPLHF. CDR3 DNA sequence: TGCGCCAGCAGCCTTGAGGGGGACGCGAGCTCACCCCTCCACTTT.

This chain uses TRBV5-5 with TRBJ1-1; D is possibly TRBD1 (6 bases). The length of the CDR3 is 16 residues. CDR1 and CDR2 from the germline V gene are SGHKS and YYEKEE (reference sequence). Trimming took off 0 bases at V and 4 bases at J, with 16 bases between the two ends. CDR3 sequence (DNA): TGTGCCAGCAGCTTGGGGGGAACAGGGATTGGCACTGAAGCTTTCTTT. This codes for CASSLGGTGIGTEAFF.

This chain connects TRBV5-1 to TRBJ2-7; a possible D gene is TRBD2 (5 bases). Germline lookup yields CDR1 SGHRS and CDR2 YFSETQ. The CDR3 is 15 residues long. V was cut by 3 bases and J by 2 bases, with 15 bases left in between. CDR3 sequence (DNA): TGCGCCAGCAGCTACTCCACGGGGTTTACCTACGAGCAGTACTTC. Translating it yields CASSYSTGFTYEQYF. The variable domain in full, with the rest retrieved from reference TRBV5-1 and TRBJ2-7, is KAGVTQTPRYLIKTRGQQVTLSCSPISGHRSVSWYQQTPGQGLQFLFEYFSETQRNKGNFPGRFSGRQFSNSRSEMNVSTLELGDSALYLCASSYSTGFTYEQYFGPGTRLTVT.

The chain joins TRBV2 to TRBJ1-3; possible D gene TRBD1, 5 bases. V lost 7 bases to trimming and J lost 0 bases, with 10 bases between them. This CDR3 comprises 14 residues. From germline, CDR1 is SNHLY and CDR2 FYNNEI. Here the CDR3 DNA reads TGTGCCAGCAACCAGGGACTCTCTGGAAACACCATATATTTT. Translating gives CASNQGLSGNTIYF.

CDR3 sequence: CSAGRWNTIYF. The DNA for the CDR3 is TGCAGCGCGGGGCGGTGGAACACCATATATTTT. The chain couples TRBV29-1 to TRBJ1-3; possible D gene TRBD1, 5 bases. The CDR3 loop spans 11 amino acids. V lost 7 bases to trimming and J lost 7 bases, with 11 bases between them. Germline CDR1 reads SQVTM; CDR2 reads ANQGSEA.

The chain recombines TRBV7-8 with TRBJ1-1, with D unresolved. Germline V gives CDR1 SGHVS, CDR2 FQNEAQ. V was clipped by 0 bases and J by 5 bases, with 10 bases between them. CDR3 length equals 14 residues. CDR3 sequence (DNA): TGTGCCAGCAGCTTAGCGCCCGGGTGGACTGAAGCTTTCTTT. Translated: CASSLAPGWTEAFF.

This clone was seen just once. CDR3 protein: CASSLEAGSNEKLFF. As DNA, the CDR3 is TGCGCCAGCAGCTTGGAGGCAGGCTCTAATGAAAAACTGTTTTTT. This chain connects TRBV5-1 to TRBJ1-4; D is ambiguous. Germline V gene lookup returns CDR1 SGHRS and CDR2 YFSETQ. Deletions cut 0 bases from V and 3 bases from J, with 9 bases between. This CDR3 has 15 residues.

The chain has TRBV19 and TRBJ1-5; D gene uncertain. The germline CDR1 and CDR2 sequences are LNHDA and SQIVND (reference sequence). The CDR3 covers 11 residues. Trimming took 5 bases from V and 15 from J, leaving 14 bases between them. The CDR3 nucleotides read TGTGCCAGTAGTTTGGGAGTAATTTTGCATTTT. This gives the protein CASSLGVILHF.

The chain joins TRBV9 to TRBJ2-2, with D hard to call. Trimming shortened V by 3 bases and J by 6 bases, and 9 bases separated the two germline ends. The CDR3 runs 13 residues. Germline loops: CDR1 SGDLS, CDR2 YYNGEE. In DNA, the CDR3 is TGTGCCAGCAGCGCCACTCAGGCCGGGGAGCTGTTTTTT. As protein: CASSATQAGELFF.

This clone has more than one count but fewer than ten. The V call is TRBV27, the J call TRBJ1-5, with D possibly being TRBD1 (6 bases). CDR3 length: 15 residues. V shed 5 bases and J shed 7 bases, with 18 bases lying between them. CDR1 MNHEY and CDR2 SMNVEV come from the germline V gene (reference sequence). In DNA, the CDR3 is TGTGCCAGCAGTCAACAGACAGGATCTAGGCAGCCCCAGCATTTT. Amino acid sequence: CASSQQTGSRQPQHF.

This chain links TRBV5-1 with TRBJ2-7; 8 bases map to TRBD1. CDR1 and CDR2 from the germline V gene are SGHRS and YFSETQ. Trimming at V came to 4 bases and at J to 0 bases, leaving 3 bases not matched to a gene. The CDR3 runs 14 residues. CDR3: CASSATGVSYEQYF. The CDR3, as DNA: TGCGCCAGCAGCGCGACAGGGGTCTCCTACGAGCAGTACTTC.

The chain combines TRBV5-1 with TRBJ2-3; the match to TRBD2 covers 15 bases. The CDR3 sequence is 18 residues long. Germline assignment: CDR1 SGHRS and CDR2 YFSETQ. After removal of 4 bases from V and 1 base from J, the junction contained 7 bases not matched to a gene. The CDR3 nucleotides read TGCGCCAGCAGCATTGGACTAGCGGGGGGGCGTGGCACAGATACGCAGTATTTT. Translated, it gives CASSIGLAGGRGTDTQYF.

The CDR3 nucleotides are TGTGCCTGGGGGACAGGGACCTACGAGCAGTACTTC. This encodes CAWGTGTYEQYF. The chain uses TRBV30 and TRBJ2-7, with 9 positions matching TRBD1. V was clipped by 5 bases and J by 2 bases; unmatched bases: 1. Germline-derived CDR1 and CDR2 are GTSNPN and SVGIG (reference sequence). The CDR3 sequence is 12 residues long.